The source of this T cell receptor beta chain is a study of Graves' ophthalmopathy and Graves' hyperthyroidism. Study summary: Before any treatment was given, at initial diagnosis, peripheral blood was collected.

Orbital computed tomography, thyroid ultrasound, TRAb, serum thyroxine and clinical symptoms formed the basis of diagnosis. From RNA, the CDR3 regions of TCR beta chains were amplified and sequenced. HTBI primers were used in a first-round RT-PCR, which preceded a second-round multiplex PCR. TCRdb called the multiplex PCR reads again in MiXCR, with one record for every CDR3 protein. This table has some 350,000 distinct CDR3 sequences, about a sixth appearing once. The germline CDR1 and CDR2 sequences are KGHSH and LQKENI. The CDR3 runs 12 residues. V lost 3 bases and J lost 10, with 12 bases in between.

This TCR derives from an adult woman with stable Graves' hyperthyroidism. This chain connects TRBV18 to TRBJ1-1; tentative D call: TRBD1 (5 bases). Sequencing was carried out using peripheral blood. CDR3 coding DNA: TGTGCCAGCTCACCGGAAGGGGCGCGAGCTTTCTTT. Residues: CASSPEGARAFF.